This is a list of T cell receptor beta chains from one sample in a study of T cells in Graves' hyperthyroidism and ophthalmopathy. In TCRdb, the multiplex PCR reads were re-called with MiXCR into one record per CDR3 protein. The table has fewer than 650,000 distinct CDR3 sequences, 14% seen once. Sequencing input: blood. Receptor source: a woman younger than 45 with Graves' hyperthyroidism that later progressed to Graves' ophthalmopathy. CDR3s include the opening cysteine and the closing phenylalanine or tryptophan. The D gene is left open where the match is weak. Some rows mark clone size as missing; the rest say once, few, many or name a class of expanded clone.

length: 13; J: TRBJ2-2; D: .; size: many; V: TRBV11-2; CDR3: CASSSFVTGELFF; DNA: TGTGCCAGCAGCTCATTCGTCACCGGGGAGCTGTTTTTT
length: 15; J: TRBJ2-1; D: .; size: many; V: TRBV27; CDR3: CASSLFLAEYNEQFF; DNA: TGTGCCAGCAGTTTATTTTTGGCAGAATACAATGAGCAGTTCTTC
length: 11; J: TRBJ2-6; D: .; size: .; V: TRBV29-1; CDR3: CSVPTANVLTF; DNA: TGCAGCGTTCCCACAGCCAACGTCCTGACTTTC
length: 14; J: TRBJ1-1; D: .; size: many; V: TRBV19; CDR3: CASSWDGGGTEAFF; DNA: TGTGCCAGTAGTTGGGATGGGGGAGGTACTGAAGCTTTCTTT
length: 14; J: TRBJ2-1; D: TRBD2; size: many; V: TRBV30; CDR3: CAWSATSAYNEQFF; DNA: TGTGCCTGGAGTGCTACTAGCGCTTACAATGAGCAGTTCTTC
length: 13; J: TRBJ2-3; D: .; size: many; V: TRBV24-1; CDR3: CATSDFGTDTQYF; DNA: TGTGCCACCAGTGATTTCGGGACAGATACGCAGTATTTT
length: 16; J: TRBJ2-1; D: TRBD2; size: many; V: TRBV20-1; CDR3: CSAIPGLAGEKGEQFF; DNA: TGCAGTGCCATCCCCGGACTAGCGGGAGAAAAGGGTGAGCAGTTCTTC
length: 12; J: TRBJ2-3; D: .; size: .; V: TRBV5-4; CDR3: CASSPREDTQYF; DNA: TGTGCCAGCAGCCCCAGGGAGGATACGCAGTATTTT
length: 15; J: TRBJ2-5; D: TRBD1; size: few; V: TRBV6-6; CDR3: CASSYWDREEETQYF; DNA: TGTGCCAGCAGTTACTGGGACAGGGAGGAAGAGACCCAGTACTTC
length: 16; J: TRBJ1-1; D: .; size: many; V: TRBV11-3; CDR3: CASSLHLFGGSTEAFF; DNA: TGTGCCAGCAGCTTACATTTATTCGGGGGGTCCACTGAAGCTTTCTTT
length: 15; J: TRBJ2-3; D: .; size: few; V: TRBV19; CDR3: CASSIADSGRSTQYF; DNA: TGTGCCAGTAGTATAGCTGACAGCGGGCGAAGTACGCAGTATTTT
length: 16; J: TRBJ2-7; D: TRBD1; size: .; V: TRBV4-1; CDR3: CASSQVGQGAINEQYF; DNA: TGCGCCAGCAGCCAAGTCGGGCAGGGGGCCATAAACGAGCAGTACTTC
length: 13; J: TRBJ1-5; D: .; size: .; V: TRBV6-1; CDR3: CASREDSHQPQPF; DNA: TGTGCCAGCAGGGAGGATTCCCATCAGCCCCAGCCTTTT
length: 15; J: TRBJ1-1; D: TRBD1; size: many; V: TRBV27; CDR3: CASSLGTGGKTEAFF; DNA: TGTGCCAGCAGTTTGGGTACAGGGGGGAAGACTGAAGCTTTCTTT
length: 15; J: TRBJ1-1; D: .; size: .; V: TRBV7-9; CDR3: CASSEQQGLGTEAFF; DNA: TGTGCCAGCAGTGAACAACAGGGCTTGGGCACTGAAGCTTTCTTT
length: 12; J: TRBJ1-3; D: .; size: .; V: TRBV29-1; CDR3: CSVEDKVNTIYF; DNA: TGCAGCGTTGAAGATAAGGTGAACACCATATATTTT
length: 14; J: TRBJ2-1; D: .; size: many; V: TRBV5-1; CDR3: CASSLEAVSNEQFF; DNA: TGCGCCAGCAGCTTGGAGGCGGTTAGCAATGAGCAGTTCTTC
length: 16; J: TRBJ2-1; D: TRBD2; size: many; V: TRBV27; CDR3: CASSLWLTSGSNEQFF; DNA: TGTGCCAGCAGTTTATGGTTGACTAGCGGGAGCAATGAGCAGTTCTTC
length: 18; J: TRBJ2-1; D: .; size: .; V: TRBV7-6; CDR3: CASSLVQWGLSTYNEQFF; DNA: TGTGCCAGCAGCCTCGTTCAGTGGGGACTTTCAACCTACAATGAGCAGTTCTTC
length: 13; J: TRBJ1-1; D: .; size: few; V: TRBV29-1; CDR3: CSVRQVRDTEAFF; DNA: TGCAGCGTCCGCCAGGTCAGGGACACTGAAGCTTTCTTT
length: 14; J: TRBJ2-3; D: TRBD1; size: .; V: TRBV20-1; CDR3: CSATTGGGTDTQYF; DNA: TGCAGTGCTACGACAGGGGGAGGCACAGATACGCAGTATTTT
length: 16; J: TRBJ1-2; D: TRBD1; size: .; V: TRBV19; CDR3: CASSDLPGQGYYGYTF; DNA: TGTGCCAGTAGTGACCTTCCGGGACAGGGTTACTATGGCTACACCTTC
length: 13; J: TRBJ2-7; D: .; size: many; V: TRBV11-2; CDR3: CASSPGTFGEQYF; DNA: TGTGCCAGCAGCCCCGGGACATTTGGCGAGCAGTACTTC
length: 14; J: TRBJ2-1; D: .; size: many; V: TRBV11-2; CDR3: CASSSGVSYNEQFF; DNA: TGTGCCAGCAGCTCTGGGGTCTCCTACAATGAGCAGTTCTTC
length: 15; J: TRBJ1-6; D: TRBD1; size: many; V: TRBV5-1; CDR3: CASSLRTGGDSPLHF; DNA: TGCGCCAGCAGCTTACGGACAGGGGGTGATTCACCCCTCCACTTT
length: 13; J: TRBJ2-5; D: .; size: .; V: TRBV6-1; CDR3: CASSQSLGWFQYF; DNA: TGTGCCAGCAGCCAGAGCCTGGGGTGGTTCCAGTACTTC
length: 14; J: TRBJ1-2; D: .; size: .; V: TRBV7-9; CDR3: CASSLHRDDYGYTF; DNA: TGTGCCAGCAGCTTGCACAGGGACGACTATGGCTACACCTTC
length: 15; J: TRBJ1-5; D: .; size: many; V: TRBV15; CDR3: CATSRNGQTNQPQHF; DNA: TGTGCCACCAGCAGGAATGGACAGACAAATCAGCCCCAGCATTTT
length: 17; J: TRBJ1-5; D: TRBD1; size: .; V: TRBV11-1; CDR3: CASSLSETGGARQPQHF; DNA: TGTGCCAGCAGCTTATCTGAGACAGGGGGCGCAAGGCAGCCCCAGCATTTT
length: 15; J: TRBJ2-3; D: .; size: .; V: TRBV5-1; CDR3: CASNPGEALTDTQYF; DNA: TGCGCCAGCAACCCCGGGGAGGCTCTCACAGATACGCAGTATTTT
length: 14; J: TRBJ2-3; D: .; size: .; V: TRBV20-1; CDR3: CSARDFTESDTQYF; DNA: TGCAGTGCTAGGGACTTCACGGAGTCAGATACGCAGTATTTT
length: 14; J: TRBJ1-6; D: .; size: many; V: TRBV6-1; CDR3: CASRNLRGNSPLHF; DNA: TGTGCCAGCAGGAACCTTAGGGGCAATTCACCCCTCCACTTT
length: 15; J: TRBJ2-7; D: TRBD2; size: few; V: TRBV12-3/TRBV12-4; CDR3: CASSLAMAGAYEQYF; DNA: TGTGCCAGCAGTTTAGCTATGGCGGGAGCCTACGAGCAGTACTTC
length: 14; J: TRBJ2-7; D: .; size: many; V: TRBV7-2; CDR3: CASSLDGPPLEQYF; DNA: TGTGCCAGCAGCTTAGACGGGCCCCCCTTGGAGCAGTACTTC